The TCR beta chain described here comes from a study of shared clonotypes between healthy human individuals. About this clone itself: The target antigen is unknown.

Study results and caveats: In a few donors, around 5% of naive CD4 clonotypes appeared in common. In this cohort, only blood was sampled, and tissue repertoires likely differ.

Naive CD8 populations comprised CD45RO-negative cells positively selected for CCR7, excluding terminally differentiated effector memory CD45RA+ cells. Adult donors, all healthy and HIV-negative, had no recent acute infections or vaccinations. Only in-frame clones appear in the TCRdb table, and some are missing; sequencing was by immunoSEQ multiplex PCR. The repertoire holds under 700,000 clones, with 85% to 95% as singletons. The CDR3 has 11 residues. The V and J ends lost 8 bases and 6 bases respectively, with 11 bases between them. The V gene's germline CDR1 is WSHSY and CDR2 SAAADI. Sequenced sample: naive CD8+ T cells sorted from blood. This chain connects TRBV10-2 to TRBJ2-7; D unclear. This receptor was obtained from a woman between 25 and 40 years old in good health. The CDR3 sequence: CASSSVSEQYF. The DNA of the CDR3 is TGCGCCAGCTCAAGTGTCTCCGAGCAGTACTTC.